This TCR beta chain was found in a study of shared clonotypes between healthy human individuals. Naive-designated CD8 cells lacked CD45RO, were positively enriched for CCR7, and omitted terminally differentiated effector memory CD45RA+ cells. Source study methods: Filtering was not the same, since immunoSEQ gave junction-only sequences without quality scores. Assay used: immunoSEQ multiplex PCR; TCRdb lists only in-frame clones, some missing. For V, J and clone size, that table is used; D and trimming come from the DNA. The profile shows about 2.1 million clones, just over 90% of them singletons. The specimen sequenced was naive CD8+ T cells from PBMCs. The sequence came from a man younger than 30 in good health. Some clones in this sample may be carry-over from other donors' samples.

DNA of the CDR3: TGTGCCATCAGACAAGCGGGAGGTTACAATGAGCAGTTCTTC. Translation: CAIRQAGGYNEQFF. The chain uses TRBV10-3 and TRBJ2-1; 9 nucleotides line up with TRBD2. The V gene end was trimmed by 6 bases and the J gene end by 4 bases; junction bases not matched to a gene: 4. Germline V lookup: CDR1 ENHRY, CDR2 SYGVKD. The CDR3 spans 14 residues.